Listed here are 28 T cell receptor beta chains from one sample, sequenced in a study of patients and donors after allogeneic stem cell transplantation. Using its own MiXCR run on the RT-PCR reads, TCRdb lists one record per CDR3 protein. This table has approximately 150,000 distinct CDR3 sequences, over 35% appearing once. The sequenced material came from blood, either unsorted or a sorted T cell fraction (not recorded which). Every receptor here comes from a human donor who was either an allogeneic HSCT recipient or a stem cell or donor lymphocyte infusion donor (not recorded which). It is not recorded whose cells these are; they may come from a transplant donor.

This clonotype was observed once. The chain employs TRBV16 and TRBJ1-2; 7 bases are a match to TRBD1. The CDR3 has 15 amino acids. Germline CDR1 KGHSY, CDR2 FQNENV. Trimming cost V 1 base and J 7 bases; bases outside gene matches: 9. The CDR3 region is CASSQWPQGGGGYTF. CDR3 bases: TGTGCCAGCAGCCAATGGCCCCAAGGGGGCGGTGGCTACACCTTC.

This clonotype turned up a few times. The chain links TRBV6-5 to TRBJ1-6, with 7 bases aligning to TRBD1. This CDR3 is built from 14 residues. Per germline, CDR1 MNHEY and CDR2 SVGAGI. V lost 2 bases to trimming and J lost 7 bases; unmatched junction nucleotides: 2. This CDR3 reads CASSYGTANSPLHF. CDR3 nucleotide sequence: TGTGCCAGCAGTTACGGGACAGCAAATTCACCCCTCCACTTT.

This clonotype was counted between two and nine times. The chain couples TRBV4-3 to TRBJ2-7; D is unresolved. The CDR3 consists of 15 residues. The germline V gene encodes CDR1 LGHNA and CDR2 YSLEER. V lost 6 bases and J 2 bases, leaving 17 bases between the germline ends. The CDR3 loop is CASSKEGMRTYEQYF. The CDR3 region has the DNA TGCGCCAGCAGTAAAGAAGGGATGAGAACCTACGAGCAGTACTTC.

In its sample, this clonotype was seen a few times. The chain has TRBV10-3 and TRBJ2-1, with D tentatively TRBD2 (6 bases). Germline CDR1 and CDR2: ENHRY and SYGVKD. V lost 3 bases, J lost 2 bases, and 11 bases lay in between. CDR3 length equals 15 residues. The CDR3 sequence is CAISDPSGAYNEQFF. The CDR3 DNA follows: TGTGCCATCAGTGATCCGTCGGGGGCCTACAATGAGCAGTTCTTC.

With regard to this clonotype: Mismatch with germline at one junction end may stem from a read error. The chain has TRBV3-1 and TRBJ1-5, with D unclear. The germline gives CDR1 LGHDT, CDR2 YNNKEL (reference sequence). The CDR3 contains 18 residues. The CDR3, as DNA: TGTGCCAGCAGCCCTTCGGACGGCTACGCTAATAGCAGTCAGCCCCAGCATTTT. It codes for CASSPSDGYANSSQPQHF.

The rearrangement joins TRBV28 to TRBJ1-2, with a possible D match to TRBD1 (6 bases). The V end was cut by 6 bases, the J end by 5 bases, with 16 bases between. This CDR3 comprises 14 residues. Germline assignment: CDR1 MDHEN and CDR2 SYDVKM. The CDR3 DNA follows: TGTGCCAGCAGCTCCCCGGACAGCTCTTATGGCTACACCTTC. It is translated as CASSSPDSSYGYTF.

In its sample, this clonotype was seen a few times. The chain links TRBV27 to TRBJ2-3; D unresolved. The CDR3 is 13 amino acids. In germline, CDR1 is MNHEY, CDR2 SMNVEV (reference sequence). V gave up 6 bases and J gave up 3 bases, with 10 bases separating them. CDR3: CASRDELTDTQYF. In DNA form, the CDR3 reads TGTGCCAGCAGGGATGAGCTTACAGATACGCAGTATTTT.

There are a few counts of this clonotype. The CDR3 DNA is TGCAGTGCTAGAGATCCCGACAGGAACACTGAAGCTTTCTTT. Amino acids: CSARDPDRNTEAFF. The chain has TRBV20-1 and TRBJ1-1; a weak D match, TRBD1 (5 bases). The CDR3 contains 14 residues. V was clipped by 0 bases and J by 1 base, with 9 bases between them. The germline V gene has CDR1 DFQATT and CDR2 SNEGSKA (reference sequence).

This clonotype was picked up a small number of times. As DNA, the CDR3 is TGCAGTGCTAGAGGGACAGGGAACACTGAAGCTTTCTTT. As protein: CSARGTGNTEAFF. V gene TRBV20-1 combines with J gene TRBJ1-1, with 7 bases matching TRBD1. There are 13 residues in the CDR3. In germline, CDR1 is DFQATT, CDR2 SNEGSKA (reference sequence). V lost 1 base and J lost 1; bases outside the gene matches: 0.

This clonotype was seen a few times. The V gene is TRBV12-3 or TRBV12-4, the J gene TRBJ2-1; TRBD2 agrees at 12 bases. After removal of 5 bases from V and 6 bases from J, the junction contained 5 bases not matched to a gene. The CDR3 spans 15 residues. CDR3 region: CASSGTSGPANEQFF. CDR3 nucleotide sequence: TGTGCCAGCAGTGGGACTAGCGGGCCCGCCAATGAGCAGTTCTTC.

The chain links TRBV6-5 to TRBJ2-5; 9 bases align to TRBD2. The V and J ends lost 5 bases and 2 bases, in that order; junction bases with no gene match: 6. Germline lookup yields CDR1 MNHEY and CDR2 SVGAGI. The CDR3 has 15 amino acids. The CDR3 DNA sequence: TGTGCCAGCAGTCACAGTAGCGGGGGACAAGAGACCCAGTACTTC. Translation gives CASSHSSGGQETQYF.

The chain couples TRBV7-9 to TRBJ1-1; D is possibly TRBD1 (6 bases). This CDR3 spans 13 amino acids. V shed 1 base and J shed 7 bases, with 10 bases lying between them. Germline lookup yields CDR1 SEHNR and CDR2 FQNEAQ (reference sequence). CDR3 protein: CASSLVHRVEAFF. The CDR3 region has the DNA TGTGCCAGCAGCTTAGTTCACAGGGTTGAAGCTTTCTTT.

This clonotype was seen at least ten times. The CDR3 loop reads CASSLYSNQPQHF. CDR3 nucleotide sequence: TGTGCCAGCAGTTTATATAGCAATCAGCCCCAGCATTTT. V usage is TRBV12-3 or TRBV12-4 and J usage is TRBJ1-5; no clear D. The CDR3 is 13 residues long. V was pared by 2 bases and J by 0 bases, with 2 bases between.

This sequence joins TRBV7-9 and TRBJ1-6; the match to TRBD1 covers 9 bases. V was pared by 5 bases and J by 3 bases, with 8 bases of the junction left unmatched. The germline CDR1 and CDR2 sequences are SEHNR and FQNEAQ (reference sequence). The CDR3 runs to 17 residues. The CDR3 here is CASSKYSGQGYNSPLHF. For the CDR3, the DNA is TGTGCCAGCAGCAAATACTCGGGACAGGGCTATAATTCACCCCTCCACTTT.

This clonotype was counted a few times. The V call is TRBV9, the J call TRBJ2-5, with TRBD2 identical over 8 bases. Germline CDR1 is SGDLS and CDR2 is YYNGEE. The length of the CDR3 is 15 residues. With 0 bases clipped from V and 2 bases from J, the junction kept 3 bases outside the gene matches. DNA of the CDR3: TGTGCCAGCAGCGTAGGGAGCGGGGGACAAGAGACCCAGTACTTC. This gives the protein CASSVGSGGQETQYF.

The gene calls are TRBV28 and TRBJ1-4, with D possibly matching TRBD1 (5 bases). With 6 bases removed from V and 7 bases from J, the gap between germline ends came to 15 bases. CDR1 and CDR2 (germline): MDHEN, SYDVKM. The CDR3 has 14 residues. CDR3 region: CASRPGPGTEKLFF. In DNA form, the CDR3 reads TGTGCCAGCAGGCCGGGACCCGGGACTGAAAAACTGTTTTTT.

The chain links TRBV9 to TRBJ2-1; D gene uncertain. The CDR3 runs 14 residues. Trimming pared 0 bases from V and 11 bases from J, leaving 15 bases between. Germline-derived CDR1 and CDR2 are SGDLS and YYNGEE. This chain's CDR3 is CASSVGVDPQQQFF. CDR3 coding DNA: TGTGCCAGCAGCGTAGGGGTCGACCCACAACAGCAGTTCTTC.

The gene calls are TRBV12-3 or TRBV12-4 and TRBJ1-4, with 8 nucleotides matching TRBD1. This CDR3 has 16 residues. V was pared by 5 bases and J by 0 bases, with 5 bases of the junction left unmatched. The CDR3 DNA reads as TGTGCCAGCAGTCTCGGGACAGGAGCAACTAATGAAAAACTGTTTTTT. Amino acid sequence: CASSLGTGATNEKLFF.

A single count supports this clonotype. The rearrangement links TRBV9 to TRBJ2-1; D assignment may be TRBD1 or TRBD2 (6 bases each). The CDR3 is 13 residues long. The ends were cut back, 4 bases at V and 9 bases at J, with 14 bases in the middle. Germline values: CDR1 SGDLS, CDR2 YYNGEE. The CDR3 DNA reads as TGTGCCAGCAGCAAGGGGGGCCTGGGTGAGCAGTTCTTC. This sequence encodes CASSKGGLGEQFF.

The table lists this clonotype with many counts. V gene TRBV27 combines with J gene TRBJ2-5; TRBD2 might be the D (5 bases). V lost 3 bases and J lost 5, with 7 bases in between. This CDR3 has 12 residues. From germline, CDR1 is MNHEY and CDR2 SMNVEV (reference sequence). CDR3: CASSFRGETQYF. CDR3 DNA sequence: TGTGCCAGCAGTTTTCGGGGTGAGACCCAGTACTTC.

The table lists this clonotype with a few counts. The chain combines TRBV6-2 or TRBV6-3 with TRBJ1-5; D may be TRBD1 (5 bases). The germline CDR1 and CDR2 sequences are MNHEY and SVGEGT. Deletions cut 5 bases from V and 5 bases from J, with 13 bases between. This CDR3 has 14 residues. CDR3 sequence (DNA): TGTGCCAGCAGTGGTCCAGGGAGGCATCAGCCCCAGCATTTT. This translates into CASSGPGRHQPQHF.

This clonotype was detected a few times. CDR3 residues: CASRVGTGDPEAFF. CDR3 nucleotide sequence: TGTGCCAGCAGGGTCGGCACAGGGGACCCTGAAGCTTTCTTT. The V call is TRBV7-9, the J call TRBJ1-1, with 7 bases identical to TRBD1. J lost 6 bases, V lost 6 bases, and 10 bases had no gene match. The CDR3 is made up of 14 amino acids. The germline V gene has CDR1 SEHNR and CDR2 FQNEAQ (reference sequence).

This clonotype was found a few times. This chain uses TRBV6-6 with TRBJ1-1, with D maybe TRBD1 (5 bases). The germline CDR1 and CDR2 sequences are MNHNY and SVGAGI (reference sequence). The V and J ends lost 5 bases and 7 bases respectively, with 14 bases between them. This CDR3 contains 13 residues. The CDR3 loop is CASSAGDFSEAFF. CDR3 nucleotide sequence: TGTGCCAGCAGTGCGGGGGATTTCAGTGAAGCTTTCTTT.

This clonotype occurred a few times. This rearrangement joins TRBV30 to TRBJ2-3; a possible D gene is TRBD2 (6 bases). CDR3 length equals 14 residues. The germline V and J ends were trimmed by 3 bases and 7 bases, with 17 bases remaining between them. Germline CDR1 GTSNPN, CDR2 SVGIG (reference sequence). CDR3 amino acids: CAWRWEYSGHTQYF. The CDR3 nucleotides are TGTGCCTGGAGGTGGGAGTACAGCGGGCATACGCAGTATTTT.

V usage is TRBV6-5 and J usage is TRBJ1-4; no definite D call. V lost 2 bases and J 6 bases, leaving 10 bases between the germline ends. The CDR3 extends over 14 amino acids. Germline assignment: CDR1 MNHEY and CDR2 SVGAGI. CDR3: CASSYGVLDEKLFF. The CDR3 region has the DNA TGTGCCAGCAGTTACGGAGTTTTGGATGAAAAACTGTTTTTT.

The gene calls are TRBV28 and TRBJ1-1; possibly TRBD1 for D (6 bases). V lost 2 bases to trimming and J lost 0 bases, with 10 bases between them. CDR1 and CDR2 from the germline V gene are MDHEN and SYDVKM. There are 15 residues in the CDR3. The CDR3 is CASSLTGPLNTEAFF. CDR3 DNA sequence: TGTGCCAGCAGTTTAACAGGGCCGTTGAACACTGAAGCTTTCTTT.

This clonotype occurred a few times. This sequence joins TRBV6-5 and TRBJ2-5, with D unresolved. This CDR3 comprises 15 residues. CDR1 and CDR2 (germline): MNHEY, SVGAGI. Trimming took 6 bases from V and 1 from J, leaving 15 bases between them. The CDR3 region has the DNA TGTGCCAGCAGGGGGAACGCCGACCTCCAAGAGACCCAGTACTTC. Its protein product is CASRGNADLQETQYF.

The V call is TRBV6-2 or TRBV6-3, the J call TRBJ2-2, with 7 positions matching TRBD2. This CDR3 has 16 residues. V was clipped by 5 bases and J by 0 bases; unmatched bases: 6. In germline, CDR1 is MNHEY, CDR2 SVGEGT. The CDR3 DNA is TGTGCCAGCAGTCCCCCTGGGGGGGCGAACACCGGGGAGCTGTTTTTT. This gives the protein CASSPPGGANTGELFF.